The 23 T cell receptor beta chains given below trace back to one sample, sequenced in a study of early T cells in non-severe SARS-CoV-2 infection. Via MiXCR, TCRdb re-called the 5' RACE reads, giving one row per CDR3 protein. The sample gives 87,000 or so distinct CDR3 sequences, around an eighth of which show up once; approximately 7% is in the top ten. Sequencing was carried out using whole blood. These receptors were collected from an adult who was a healthcare worker with PCR-confirmed SARS-CoV-2 infection or an uninfected control (not recorded which).

This clonotype was detected many times. The gene calls are TRBV7-3 and TRBJ2-5; 11 positions match TRBD1. The CDR3 covers 15 residues. V was clipped by 5 bases and J by 5 bases; unmatched bases: 7. Germline lookup yields CDR1 SGHTA and CDR2 FQGTGA. The CDR3 here is CASSPGTGGAETQYF. The CDR3 region has the DNA TGTGCCAGCAGCCCCGGGACAGGGGGGGCGGAGACCCAGTACTTC.

The gene calls are TRBV20-1 and TRBJ2-7, with 8 bases matching TRBD1. This CDR3 region has 14 residues. The ends lost 4 bases at V and 6 bases at J; junction bases unmatched: 11. Germline V gene lookup returns CDR1 DFQATT and CDR2 SNEGSKA (reference sequence). The CDR3 sequence is CSAILPGQGREQYF. The CDR3 DNA sequence: TGCAGTGCTATCCTACCCGGACAGGGACGCGAGCAGTACTTC.

This clonotype was counted a few times. The genes are TRBV29-1 and TRBJ2-1, with D hard to call. This CDR3 has 13 residues. The germline CDR1 and CDR2 sequences are SQVTM and ANQGSEA. Trimming stripped 4 bases from V and 5 bases from J, with 12 bases between. DNA of the CDR3: TGCAGCGTTGTAAAAGTGACGGACAATGAGCAGTTCTTC. Its translation is CSVVKVTDNEQFF.

V is TRBV15 and J is TRBJ1-2, with D unclear. Germline loops: CDR1 LNHNV, CDR2 YYDKDF (reference sequence). The CDR3 is made up of 14 amino acids. V shed 5 bases and J shed 3 bases, with 13 bases lying between them. CDR3 amino acids: CATSSLTVYYGYTF. For the CDR3, the DNA is TGTGCCACCAGCTCACTAACAGTATACTATGGCTACACCTTC.

The chain combines TRBV11-2 with TRBJ1-2; D gene ambiguous. The ends were cut back, 6 bases at V and 4 bases at J, with 15 bases in the middle. The CDR3 is 14 amino acids. Germline V gene data show CDR1 as SGHAT and CDR2 as FQNNGV. The CDR3: CASRTTQVLYGYTF. CDR3 nucleotide sequence: TGTGCCAGCAGGACAACCCAGGTCCTCTATGGCTACACCTTC.

This clonotype was seen many times. V gene TRBV7-2 combines with J gene TRBJ2-7, with D possibly TRBD1 on 6 matching bases. V shed 3 bases and J shed 5 bases, with 14 bases lying between them. Germline CDR1 reads SGHTA; CDR2 reads FQGNSA. This CDR3 comprises 14 residues. In DNA, the CDR3 is TGTGCCAGCAGCTTTGGGCAGGGGCGGGACGAGCAGTACTTC. Translated, it gives CASSFGQGRDEQYF.

This clonotype appeared a few times. The chain combines TRBV18 with TRBJ1-1; D not resolved. Germline V gene data show CDR1 as KGHSH and CDR2 as LQKENI. This CDR3 is 14 amino acids long. The V end lost 0 bases, the J end lost 7 bases, and 12 bases lay between the germline ends. The CDR3 sequence is CASSPPLRQVEAFF. DNA of the CDR3: TGTGCCAGCTCACCACCGTTGAGGCAGGTTGAAGCTTTCTTT.

This clonotype came up many times. The chain uses TRBV12-5 and TRBJ1-2, with unresolved D. Trimming took 0 bases from V and 2 from J, leaving 7 bases between them. The CDR3 runs to 14 residues. CDR1 and CDR2 (germline): LGHNT, FRNRAP. CDR3 nucleotide sequence: TGTGCTAGTGGTTTGGTACCCAGAAACTATGGCTACACCTTC. Its translation: CASGLVPRNYGYTF.

This clonotype was seen a few times. The chain couples TRBV5-4 to TRBJ2-3; D might be TRBD1 or TRBD2, each matching 6 bases. The CDR3 contains 15 residues. From germline, CDR1 is SGHNT and CDR2 YYREEE (reference sequence). The V end lost 3 bases, the J end lost 6 bases, and 17 bases lay between the germline ends. CDR3 nucleotide sequence: TGTGCCAGCAGCTCCGCTGGGGGGCCGTTGGATACGCAGTATTTT. Its translation is CASSSAGGPLDTQYF. Complete variable domain (other parts from reference TRBV5-4 and TRBJ2-3): ETGVTQSPTHLIKTRGQQVTLRCSSQSGHNTVSWYQQALGQGPQFIFQYYREEENGRGNFPPRFSGLQFPNYSSELNVNALELDDSALYLCASSSAGGPLDTQYFGPGTRLTVL.

The genes are TRBV7-2 and TRBJ1-2; D is uncertain. Trimming cost V 1 base and J 4 bases, with 10 bases left between them. The CDR3 runs 14 residues. Germline CDR1 reads SGHTA; CDR2 reads FQGNSA. This CDR3 reads CASSLGQTLYGYTF. The CDR3 nucleotides read TGTGCCAGCAGCTTAGGGCAGACTCTCTATGGCTACACCTTC. The whole variable domain, filled in from reference TRBV7-2 and TRBJ1-2, reads GAGVSQSPSNKVTEKGKDVELRCDPISGHTALYWYRQSLGQGLEFLIYFQGNSAPDKSGLPSDRFSAERTGGSVSTLTIQRTQQEDSAVYLCASSLGQTLYGYTFGSGTRLTVV.

This clonotype was observed many times. V usage is TRBV12-3 or TRBV12-4 and J usage is TRBJ2-1; D gene uncertain. Trimming stripped 3 bases from V and 8 bases from J, with 5 bases between. The CDR3 contains 11 residues. Here the CDR3 reads CASSFSYEQFF. In nucleotides, the CDR3 is TGTGCCAGCAGTTTTAGCTATGAGCAGTTCTTC.

This clonotype occurred many times. V gene TRBV4-3 combines with J gene TRBJ1-1; D not certain. The CDR3 contains 14 residues. V was trimmed by 4 bases and J by 2 bases, leaving 11 bases between them. Germline V gene sequence: CDR1 LGHNA, CDR2 YSLEER. This CDR3 reads CASSPYYGNTEAFF. The CDR3, as DNA: TGCGCCAGCAGCCCCTATTACGGAAACACTGAAGCTTTCTTT.

This rearrangement joins TRBV5-1 to TRBJ2-3; 10 nucleotides match TRBD2. CDR3 size: 17 residues. Germline-derived CDR1 and CDR2 are SGHRS and YFSETQ. With V trimmed by 2 bases and J by 0 bases, 6 bases remained unmatched. The CDR3 DNA reads as TGCGCCAGCAGCTTCGCCCTAGCGGGGGCTAGCACAGATACGCAGTATTTT. Its protein is CASSFALAGASTDTQYF.

This clonotype has ten or more counts. The chain carries TRBV30 and TRBJ2-7; D unresolved. Trimming cost V 2 bases and J 1 base, with 6 bases left between them. The CDR3 has 12 residues. Germline V gene sequence: CDR1 GTSNPN, CDR2 SVGIG (reference sequence). The CDR3 coding sequence is TGTGCCTGGAGTCTCGGATCCTACGAGCAGTACTTC. This translates into CAWSLGSYEQYF.

This clonotype was seen more than once but under ten times. V usage is TRBV19 and J usage is TRBJ2-3; D ambiguous. Deletions cut 5 bases from V and 10 bases from J, with 10 bases between. There are 11 residues in the CDR3. CDR1 and CDR2 (germline): LNHDA, SQIVND (reference sequence). CDR3 sequence (DNA): TGTGCCAGTAGTCCTGGTAGGGCGCAGTATTTT. Its translation is CASSPGRAQYF.

In this sample, this clonotype turned up a few times. The chain couples TRBV20-1 to TRBJ1-3; D gene unclear. This CDR3 region has 12 residues. Germline loops: CDR1 DFQATT, CDR2 SNEGSKA (reference sequence). V lost 3 bases and J 8 bases, leaving 11 bases between the germline ends. This CDR3 reads CSASPPGDTIYF. The CDR3 nucleotides are TGCAGTGCTAGCCCCCCTGGGGACACCATATATTTT.

The rearrangement links TRBV5-4 to TRBJ2-7; tentatively, D is TRBD1 or TRBD2 (5 bases each). Trimming stripped 1 base from V and 2 bases from J, with 10 bases between. CDR1 is SGHNT, CDR2 YYREEE, per germline (reference sequence). CDR3 size: 14 residues. The CDR3 DNA sequence: TGTGCCAGCAGCTTGTTTGGGGGTGCCTACGAGCAGTACTTC. It encodes CASSLFGGAYEQYF.

This clonotype was picked up a small number of times. J is TRBJ1-1 and V is TRBV7-9, with D tentatively TRBD1 (5 bases). Trimming removed 1 base at V and 3 bases at J, with 9 bases between. Germline V gene data show CDR1 as SEHNR and CDR2 as FQNEAQ (reference sequence). This CDR3 has 14 residues. The CDR3 reads CASSLGTPHTEAFF. The DNA of the CDR3 is TGTGCCAGCAGCTTAGGGACACCCCACACTGAAGCTTTCTTT.

This clonotype was seen many times. The J gene is TRBJ1-6, the V gene TRBV28, with D maybe TRBD1 (5 bases). Germline CDR1 and CDR2: MDHEN and SYDVKM. The CDR3 extends over 16 amino acids. V lost 2 bases and J 5 bases, leaving 13 bases between the germline ends. In DNA form, the CDR3 reads TGTGCCAGCAGTTTAGGTCCGGGACTGAATAATTCACCCCTCCACTTT. It yields the protein CASSLGPGLNNSPLHF.

Many counts were recorded for this clonotype. This chain links TRBV7-8 with TRBJ2-3; 11 nucleotides line up with TRBD2. With V trimmed by 5 bases and J by 0 bases, 1 base remained unmatched. CDR1 SGHVS and CDR2 FQNEAQ come from the germline V gene. This CDR3 region has 15 residues. The CDR3 sequence: CASSTSGSSTDTQYF. The CDR3 DNA reads as TGTGCCAGCAGCACTAGCGGGAGTAGCACAGATACGCAGTATTTT.

V is TRBV18 and J is TRBJ1-1; D call uncertain. V was cut by 6 bases and J by 2 bases, with 10 bases left in between. Germline V gives CDR1 KGHSH, CDR2 LQKENI. CDR3 size: 13 residues. In DNA, the CDR3 is TGTGCCAGCTCCCGAGATCCCAACACTGAAGCTTTCTTT. As protein: CASSRDPNTEAFF.

As for this clonotype: An end of the junction does not agree with germline; a read error may underlie this. The CDR3 nucleotides read TGCGCTAGCAGCTTGGAACCGATGAACACCGGGGAGCTGTTTTTT. Translated: CASSLEPMNTGELFF. This chain links TRBV5-1 with TRBJ2-2; D is undetermined. Per germline, CDR1 SGHRS and CDR2 YFSETQ. The CDR3 runs 15 residues.

Ten or more counts support this clonotype. V usage is TRBV11-2 and J usage is TRBJ2-1; a possible D gene is TRBD2 (6 bases). The ends were cut back, 1 base at V and 2 bases at J, with 12 bases in the middle. This CDR3 has 16 amino acids. Germline CDR1 is SGHAT and CDR2 is FQNNGV. Here the CDR3 DNA reads TGTGCCAGCAGCTTAGTCGGGGGAGCGACCTACAATGAGCAGTTCTTC. Residues: CASSLVGGATYNEQFF.